This T cell receptor beta chain was recovered during a study of cytomegalovirus exposure and HLA in healthy donors. V was cut by 0 bases and J by 8 bases, with 11 bases left in between. CDR1 SGDLS and CDR2 YYNGEE come from the germline V gene. The CDR3 contains 13 residues. A multiplex PCR was run with 60 Vbeta primers and 13 Jbeta primers. Produced via immunoSEQ multiplex PCR; TCRdb's table is partial and in-frame only. The sample includes about 74,000 clones. Material: PBMCs. This TCR derives from a female donor in good health and CMV-seropositive. The chain has TRBV9 and TRBJ1-2; D may be TRBD1 (6 bases). The CDR3 sequence is CASSVELTGGYTF. The DNA for the CDR3 is TGTGCCAGCAGCGTAGAACTGACAGGCGGCTACACCTTC.